The 20 T cell receptor beta chains listed next were all sequenced from one sample in a study of tumor-infiltrating lymphocytes in primary liver carcinoma. The source material, 20-30 mg of unsorted bulk tissue, was used to co-extract RNA and DNA. cDNA specific to TCR beta was made from roughly 500 ng of total RNA, with a constant-region primer employed for priming. Amplification in three nested multiplex PCR rounds with slightly modified ARM-PCR gave rise to TCR beta libraries. TRBV1-TRBV30 forward primers paired with a C-beta reverse primer drove the first two PCR rounds, roughly 10 cycles each. TCRdb itself ran the multiplex PCR reads through MiXCR, one entry per CDR3 protein. This table holds about 23,000 distinct CDR3 sequences, more than 70% found once. The specimen sequenced was liver tumor tissue from sampling region 5. Subset described: tumor region T5, tumor centre. These TCRs come from a woman in her thirties with primary liver carcinoma and hepatitis B virus infection.

Worth noting for this clonotype: One junction end disagrees with the germline gene, perhaps due to a read error. The chain employs TRBV4-1 and TRBJ2-3, with a weak D call TRBD2 (5 bases). The length of the CDR3 is 17 residues. Germline assignment: CDR1 MGHRA and CDR2 YSYEKL. The DNA for the CDR3 is TGCGCCAGCCAACTAGGCATGGTAGCTGAAGACTCGGATACGCAGTATTTC. Protein: CASQLGMVAEDSDTQYF.

This clonotype was counted between two and nine times. A read error is likely, as this CDR3 ends without the conserved phenylalanine or tryptophan. The chain employs TRBV11-3 and TRBJ2-1; TRBD2 aligns across 14 bases. The CDR3 extends over 15 amino acids. V lost 5 bases to trimming and J lost 9 bases; unmatched junction nucleotides: 6. CDR1 and CDR2 from the germline V gene are SGHNT and YENEEA. CDR3 loop: CASSRLAGGGCEQFP. The CDR3 region has the DNA TGTGCCAGCAGCCGACTAGCGGGGGGGGGGTGTGAGCAGTTCCCC.

Points on this clonotype: Given the absence of the conserved phenylalanine or tryptophan at the CDR3 end, a read error is likely. The limits of the CDR3 on the DNA are not certain, so only TCRdb's listed CDR3 is given. The chain combines TRBV21-1 with TRBJ2-1; the listed D gene, TRBD2, was not tested against the DNA. TRBV21-1 is classified as a pseudogene. With termini counted, the CDR3 has 15 amino acids. The CDR3 here is CASNKFLAGDNEQFS.

This clonotype has a single count. The chain joins TRBV21-1 to TRBJ2-5. TRBV21-1 is listed as a pseudogene. The CDR3 contains 15 residues. This chain's CDR3 is CASSTEKGNQETQYF. The CDR3 region has the DNA TGTGCCAGCAGCACAGAGAAAGGCAACCAAGAGACCCAGTACTTC.

For this clonotype: This is likely a read error, given that the CDR3 carries no conserved phenylalanine or tryptophan at its end. The chain has TRBV11-2 and TRBJ2-3; D possibly uses TRBD1 or TRBD2 (7 bases each). Germline V lookup: CDR1 SGHAT, CDR2 FQNNGV. This CDR3 region has 16 residues. The CDR3 region is CASSRTRQGGGDTQYI. In nucleotides, the CDR3 is TGTGCCAGCAGCCGGACGCGACAGGGAGGGGGAGATACCCAGTATATT.

As for this clonotype: A junction boundary mismatches the germline segment, possibly from a read error. The gene calls are TRBV4-3 and TRBJ2-7, with 7 nucleotides matching TRBD2. The CDR3 covers 18 residues. From germline, CDR1 is LGHNA and CDR2 YSLEER. This CDR3 is CASSHAVTGGHIGYEKYF. CDR3 nucleotides: TGCGCCAGCAGCCATGCTGTGACGGGGGGTCACATTGGCTACGAGAAGTACTTC.

Details on this clonotype: One end of the junction is discordant with germline, which a read error may explain. This chain uses TRBV11-2 with TRBJ2-7; D possibly corresponds to TRBD2 (5 bases). Germline CDR1 SGHAT, CDR2 FQNNGV. CDR3 length: 15 amino acids. Here the CDR3 DNA reads TGTGCCAGCAGCATAGAAACGAGGGATCTACGTGGACAGTACTTC. This gives the protein CASSIETRDLRGQYF.

With respect to this clonotype: At one end, the junction sequence differs from germline, possibly due to a read error. V is TRBV6-5 and J is TRBJ2-2; 8 nucleotides align to TRBD1. The germline gives CDR1 MNHEY, CDR2 SVGAGI. The length of the CDR3 is 15 residues. The CDR3 spells CASSQRTGFNGEPFF. The CDR3 bases are TGTGCCAGCAGTCAGCGGACAGGGTTCAACGGGGAGCCGTTTTTT.

Regarding this clonotype: As the CDR3 is not closed by the conserved phenylalanine or tryptophan, this likely results from a read error. The chain couples TRBV29-1 to TRBJ1-1; D not certain. Germline-derived CDR1 and CDR2 are SQVTM and ANQGSEA. The CDR3 has 13 amino acids. The CDR3 region is CSVYHSLNPEAFL. CDR3 bases: TGCAGCGTTTATCACAGCCTGAACCCTGAAGCTTTCCTT.

As regards this clonotype: Because the CDR3 is missing its conserved closing phenylalanine or tryptophan, this is likely a read error. The rearrangement links TRBV10-2 to TRBJ2-7, with TRBD2 as a possible D gene (6 bases). CDR3 length: 13 amino acids. V lost 6 bases and J lost 10, with 19 bases in between. CDR1 and CDR2 (germline): WSHSY, SAAADI. CDR3 bases: TGCGCCAGCAGCGTCGGGACTTTCTACGGACAGTACTAC. This codes for CASSVGTFYGQYY.

On this clonotype itself: Mismatch with germline at one junction end may stem from a read error. This chain joins TRBV5-1 and TRBJ2-1; possible D gene TRBD2, 6 bases. CDR1 and CDR2 from the germline V gene are SGHRS and YFSETQ. This CDR3 is built from 17 residues. DNA for the CDR3: TGCACCAGCAGCCGGGGCGCGGGATACCCAACCTACAATGAGCAGTTCTTC. Its translation is CTSSRGAGYPTYNEQFF.

Comment on this clonotype: The final CDR3 position lacks the conserved phenylalanine or tryptophan, pointing to a likely read error. The chain recombines TRBV11-2 with TRBJ2-7; D not resolved. CDR1 and CDR2 from the germline V gene are SGHAT and FQNNGV. This CDR3 has 16 amino acids. CDR3 sequence (DNA): TGTGCTGGCAGCTCATATCCGGGTCCCTACGTCTACGAGCAGTACTAC. It yields the protein CAGSSYPGPYVYEQYY.

This clonotype was counted only a few times. The chain is built from TRBV12-3 or TRBV12-4 and TRBJ1-6; no clear D gene. The CDR3 runs 12 residues. The V gene lost 3 bases and the J gene lost 13 bases, with 10 bases spanning the gap. This CDR3 is CASSFGRAPLHF. CDR3 DNA: TGTGCCAGCAGTTTTGGGAGGGCTCCCCTCCACTTT.

By share, this clonotype counts as medium-sized. The chain couples TRBV28 to TRBJ2-1, with a tentative D call TRBD2 (5 bases). Trimming pared 2 bases from V and 12 bases from J, leaving 23 bases between. This CDR3 region has 16 residues. CDR1 and CDR2 from the germline V gene are MDHEN and SYDVKM. The CDR3 region is CASSLNSGIDPTGQFF. The CDR3 nucleotides read TGTGCCAGCAGTTTAAATTCGGGAATTGACCCCACGGGGCAGTTCTTC. The complete variable domain, with remaining parts taken from reference TRBV28 and TRBJ2-1, reads DVKVTQSSRYLVKRTGEKVFLECVQDMDHENMFWYRQDPGLGLRLIYFSYDVKMKEKGDIPEGYSVSREKKERFSLILESASTNQTSMYLCASSLNSGIDPTGQFFGPGTRLTVL.

V is TRBV6-2 or TRBV6-3 and J is TRBJ2-5; possible D gene TRBD1, 6 bases. V lost 6 bases to trimming and J lost 5 bases, with 13 bases between them. The CDR3 runs to 13 residues. Germline V gene data show CDR1 as MNHEY and CDR2 as SVGEGT. Written as DNA, the CDR3 is TGTGCCAGCAGCTGGACAGCCCCCGAGACCCAGTACTTC. This codes for CASSWTAPETQYF.

V and J are TRBV28 and TRBJ2-3, with 8 bases aligning to TRBD2. From germline, CDR1 is MDHEN and CDR2 SYDVKM. The CDR3 extends over 14 amino acids. The V gene end was trimmed by 5 bases and the J gene end by 12 bases; junction bases not matched to a gene: 13. CDR3: CASSPRGVTDIQYF. CDR3 DNA sequence: TGTGCCAGCAGTCCGCGGGGGGTCACAGATATTCAGTATTTT.

Regarding this clonotype: A read error may produce the germline difference seen at one junction end. CDR3 DNA: TGTGCTAGCAGCCCGCAGGGATTACACTACGAGCAGTACTTC. It specifies CASSPQGLHYEQYF. V gene TRBV11-2 combines with J gene TRBJ2-7, with D possibly TRBD1 on 5 matching bases. CDR1 and CDR2 (germline): SGHAT, FQNNGV. The CDR3 is made up of 14 amino acids.

A remark on this clonotype: This likely comes from a read error, as the CDR3 has no conserved phenylalanine or tryptophan at its end. It is unclear where the CDR3 begins or ends on the DNA, so no DNA is shown, and the CDR3 is as TCRdb lists it. V gene TRBV2 combines with J gene TRBJ2-6. Germline V gene sequence: CDR1 SNHLY, CDR2 FYNNEI. The CDR3 spans 15 residues, counting both ends. This CDR3 is CASSEARGGANVLAS.

Notes on this clonotype: Here the CDR3 omits its conserved ending phenylalanine or tryptophan, so a read error is the likely source. This chain uses TRBV4-2 with TRBJ2-1; D unclear. Germline assignment: CDR1 LGHNA and CDR2 YNFKEQ. The CDR3 sequence is 15 residues long. The germline V and J ends were trimmed by 0 bases and 6 bases, with 12 bases remaining between them. The DNA for the CDR3 is TGTGCCAGCAGCCAAGAGATGCAGTGGACCAATGAGCAGTTCTTA. Protein product: CASSQEMQWTNEQFL.

This clonotype occurred a few times. Sequence at one end of the junction differs from germline and may be a read error. The chain recombines TRBV6-2 or TRBV6-3 with TRBJ1-6, with unresolved D. Germline-derived CDR1 and CDR2 are MNHEY and SVGEGT. There are 14 residues in the CDR3. DNA for the CDR3: TGTGCCAGCAGTTACTCTAGAGAAAATTCATCCCTTCACTTT. It translates to CASSYSRENSSLHF.